The 12 T cell receptor beta chains presented below share a single source sample, sequenced in a study of identical twins. TCRdb independently ran MiXCR on the 5' RACE reads; one entry per CDR3 protein. Counted here are about 520,000 distinct CDR3 sequences, less than 25% occurring once; the ten biggest clones make up around 1%. This sample was also put to use in a study of T cells expressing NK-cell markers.

The source material was CD4+ T cells sorted from blood. The receptor set was obtained from a woman in her late teens or twenties in good health.

The genes are TRBV25-1 and TRBJ2-7; 7 bases line up with TRBD1. The V and J ends lost 2 bases and 3 bases, in that order; junction bases with no gene match: 7. Germline CDR1 reads MGHDK; CDR2 reads SYGVNS. The CDR3 totals 15 residues. The CDR3 DNA follows: TGTGCCAGCAGTGAACCGACAGGGTTAAGCTACGAGCAGTACTTC. Translated: CASSEPTGLSYEQYF.

The genes are TRBV4-2 and TRBJ2-5; D may correspond to TRBD1 or TRBD2 (5 bases each). Trimming stripped 8 bases from V and 3 bases from J, with 13 bases between. Germline V CDR1 and CDR2: LGHNA, YNFKEQ. The CDR3 spans 13 residues. CDR3 nucleotide sequence: TGTGCCAGCTCGGCCGGGGCCAAAGAGACCCAGTACTTC. Translation: CASSAGAKETQYF.

V usage is TRBV20-1 and J usage is TRBJ1-1; D ambiguous. Germline values: CDR1 DFQATT, CDR2 SNEGSKA (reference sequence). CDR3 length: 13 residues. V lost 3 bases to trimming and J lost 0 bases, with 8 bases between them. In DNA, the CDR3 is TGCAGTGCTAGGGAAAGCCTGAACACTGAAGCTTTCTTT. Its protein product is CSARESLNTEAFF.

J is TRBJ2-5 and V is TRBV4-3, with 7 bases aligning to TRBD2. Germline CDR1 LGHNA, CDR2 YSLEER. The CDR3 extends over 16 amino acids. V lost 4 bases and J lost 5; bases outside the gene matches: 13. The CDR3 region has the DNA TGCGCCAGCAGCCCCGGAGGTGGCGGGAGAGGCGAGACCCAGTACTTC. Protein: CASSPGGGGRGETQYF.

The sample holds one count of this clonotype. It is unclear where the CDR3 begins or ends on the DNA, so no DNA is shown, and the CDR3 is as TCRdb lists it. The CDR3 here is CASGLPPGTPGRRAGELFF. The chain carries TRBV12-5 and TRBJ2-2; the table's D call TRBD1 went unverified against the DNA. With termini counted, the CDR3 has 19 amino acids. Looked up from germline, CDR1 is LGHNT and CDR2 is FRNRAP.

The chain has TRBV3-1 and TRBJ2-7; TRBD2 agrees at 11 bases. Germline V lookup: CDR1 LGHDT, CDR2 YNNKEL (reference sequence). This CDR3 contains 15 residues. V trimming: 4 bases; J trimming: 1 base; junction bases outside the gene matches: 3. The CDR3 sequence is CASSPGLAVSYEQYF. The CDR3 DNA reads as TGTGCCAGCAGCCCGGGACTAGCGGTTTCCTACGAGCAGTACTTC.

The rearrangement uses TRBV6-1 and TRBJ2-1; D unresolved. With 6 bases removed from V and 7 bases from J, the gap between germline ends came to 25 bases. CDR3 length: 17 amino acids. The germline gives CDR1 MNHNS, CDR2 SASEGT. CDR3 nucleotide sequence: TGTGCCAGCAGGTCCCTATTAGCCAGGCGGAATGCGAATGAGCAGTTCTTC. Translating gives CASRSLLARRNANEQFF.

This chain links TRBV5-4 with TRBJ2-3; possibly TRBD1 for D (5 bases). Per germline, CDR1 SGHNT and CDR2 YYREEE (reference sequence). Trimming took off 1 base at V and 5 bases at J, with 11 bases between the two ends. The CDR3 is 14 amino acids. The CDR3 DNA is TGTGCCAGCAGCTTGAGTGGGGCGGAAGATACGCAGTATTTT. This gives the protein CASSLSGAEDTQYF.

The chain carries TRBV20-1 and TRBJ2-1; no clear D. The CDR3 has 12 residues. V was cut by 1 base and J by 5 bases, with 6 bases left in between. CDR1 DFQATT and CDR2 SNEGSKA come from the germline V gene (reference sequence). In nucleotides, the CDR3 is TGCAGTGCTAGAGCTCAGAACAATGAGCAGTTCTTC. Amino acid sequence: CSARAQNNEQFF.

The V call is TRBV20-1, the J call TRBJ2-2; D gene uncertain. V was pared by 3 bases and J by 0 bases, with 8 bases between. Germline V CDR1 and CDR2: DFQATT, SNEGSKA (reference sequence). The CDR3 loop spans 14 amino acids. As DNA, the CDR3 is TGCAGTGCTAGGGACGACGCGAACACCGGGGAGCTGTTTTTT. It translates to CSARDDANTGELFF.

This clonotype turned up a few times. The rearrangement links TRBV19 to TRBJ2-2; 7 bases are shared with TRBD1. Germline values: CDR1 LNHDA, CDR2 SQIVND (reference sequence). The CDR3 is 17 amino acids. Trimming cost V 9 bases and J 7 bases; bases outside gene matches: 20. The CDR3, as DNA: TGTGCCAGATCTAACCCCCGCGACAGGGCTTACCACGGGGAGCTGTTTTTT. Translating gives CARSNPRDRAYHGELFF.

This chain connects TRBV5-1 to TRBJ1-2; D remains unclear. In germline, CDR1 is SGHRS, CDR2 YFSETQ. Trimming stripped 6 bases from V and 8 bases from J, with 23 bases between. The CDR3 covers 15 residues. The CDR3 coding sequence is TGCGCCAGCACCTACGGCGGCTTTCTCGGGTACGGCTACACCTTC. Amino acids: CASTYGGFLGYGYTF.